Listed below are T cell receptor beta chains from one sample, sequenced in a study of STAT5B mutations in CD4+ large granular lymphocyte leukemia. This table comes from immunoSEQ multiplex PCR, and its TCRdb copy is limited to in-frame clones, with some not included. The table shows 40,000 to 45,000 clones, with less than 85% occurring only once. The sample comprised CD4+ T cells from blood buffy coats. These receptors were collected from a human donor in good health. The CDR3 runs from the conserved cysteine through the conserved F or W. D genes are given only for firm matches. Only some rows state a clone size, as once, few, many or a class for expanded clones.

. TRBJ2-5 TRBV15 . TGTGCCACCAGCAGAGATCGGAGGGTAGAGACCCAGTACTTC CATSRDRRVETQYF
. TRBJ2-5 TRBV4-1 TRBD2 TGCGCCAGCAGCCAAGAGGGTCCGGGGACTAGCGGGGGGGCCCAAGAGACCCAGTACTTC CASSQEGPGTSGGAQETQYF
once TRBJ1-5 TRBV19 TRBD1 TGTGCCAGTAGAACAGGGGGTCCTAGCAATCAGCCCCAGCATTTT CASRTGGPSNQPQHF
. TRBJ1-5 TRBV29-1 . TGCAGCGCAAGGGGCTTGGGCAGCGATCAGCCCCAGCATTTT CSARGLGSDQPQHF
. TRBJ1-1 TRBV28 . TGTGCCAGCAGTCTAGGGCGGGGTGGGGGTTTTAGTGAAGCTTTCTTT CASSLGRGGGFSEAFF
few TRBJ2-7 TRBV1 . TGCACCAGCAGGGTGGGGGACTCCTACGAGCAGTACTTC CTSRVGDSYEQYF
. TRBJ2-2 TRBV10-3 . TGTGCCATCAGTCAGCAGGGGCCGAACACCGGGGAGCTGTTTTTT CAISQQGPNTGELFF
. TRBJ2-1 TRBV27 . TGTGCCAGCAGTTCCAGCGCGGTCTCCTACAATGAGCAGTTCTTC CASSSSAVSYNEQFF
. TRBJ2-2 TRBV7-9 . TGTGCCAGCAGCCCTCCGGGGTCGGGCACCGGGGAGCTGTTTTTT CASSPPGSGTGELFF
. TRBJ1-2 TRBV5-4 TRBD1 TGTGCCAGCAGCAGATCGACAGGGTTCTATGGCTACACCTTC CASSRSTGFYGYTF
. TRBJ2-3 TRBV19 . TGTGCCATCCGGGGGGCTAGCACAGATACGCAGTATTTT CAIRGASTDTQYF
. TRBJ2-3 TRBV5-1 . TGCGCCAGCAGCGGGCAGGTTGGCGCAGATACGCAGTATTTT CASSGQVGADTQYF